This record concerns one T cell receptor (beta chain) sequence. Its antigen remains unknown. The data derive from a study of response to subunit inactivated influenza vaccine. Study-level points and caveats: With each seasonal influenza vaccination, the authors suggested, few new T cells are recruited.

The CDR3 covers 15 residues. V shed 5 bases and J shed 6 bases, with 20 bases lying between them. Per the germline V gene, CDR1 is SGHVS and CDR2 is FNYEAQ. TCRdb fed the RT-PCR reads into MiXCR, producing one record per CDR3 protein. Found here are under 200,000 distinct CDR3 sequences, about 10% of them singletons; the top ten hold around 33%. The chain carries TRBV7-6 and TRBJ2-7, with TRBD1 as a possible D gene (6 bases). The receptor's source is a man aged 50-75 years who received an inactivated influenza vaccine. Sequenced material: CD8+ T cells sorted from PBMCs, taken 23 to 25 months after vaccination. DNA of the CDR3: TGTGCCAGCAGCCACTGGGTCGAGGAAGGGGGCGAGCAGTACTTC. Translating gives CASSHWVEEGGEQYF.